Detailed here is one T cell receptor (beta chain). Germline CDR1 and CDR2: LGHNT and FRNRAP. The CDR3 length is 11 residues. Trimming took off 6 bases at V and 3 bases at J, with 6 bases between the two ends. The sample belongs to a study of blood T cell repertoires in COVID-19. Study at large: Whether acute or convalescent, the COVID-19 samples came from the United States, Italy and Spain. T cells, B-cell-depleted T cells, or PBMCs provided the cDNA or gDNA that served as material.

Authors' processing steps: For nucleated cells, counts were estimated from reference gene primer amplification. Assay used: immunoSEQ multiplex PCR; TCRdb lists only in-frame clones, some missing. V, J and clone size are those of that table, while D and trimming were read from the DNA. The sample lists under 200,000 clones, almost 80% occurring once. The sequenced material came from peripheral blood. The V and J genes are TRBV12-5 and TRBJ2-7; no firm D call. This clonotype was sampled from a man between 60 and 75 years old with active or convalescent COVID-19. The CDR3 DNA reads TGTGCTAGTGGGCCCAGCTACGAGCAGTACTTC. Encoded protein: CASGPSYEQYF.